The 17 T cell receptor beta chains below were found in one sample sequenced in a study of blood T cell repertoires in COVID-19. Clones were sequenced by immunoSEQ multiplex PCR, and TCRdb holds only the in-frame ones, with some missing. The table lists about 120,000 clones, roughly 87% of them singletons, with 7.7% in the top ten. The material sequenced was peripheral blood. The receptors come from a human donor in a cohort sampled during active COVID-19.

This rearrangement joins TRBV5-8 to TRBJ2-5; tentatively, D is TRBD2 (7 bases). CDR1 and CDR2 from the germline V gene are SGHTS and YDEGEE. CDR3 length equals 16 residues. Between the trimmed V and J ends, which lost 4 bases and 0 bases, there was a span of 16 bases. The CDR3, as DNA: TGTGCCAGCAGCGGATGGACTAGGGGGGACCAAGAGACCCAGTACTTC. Its translation is CASSGWTRGDQETQYF.

In its sample, this clone was seen once. This chain links TRBV5-1 with TRBJ2-7, with 8 bases identical to TRBD1. V shed 4 bases, J shed 1 base, and the junction held 7 bases outside the gene matches. Germline V gives CDR1 SGHRS, CDR2 YFSETQ. This CDR3 region has 15 residues. CDR3 sequence reads: CASSGTGGRSYEQYF. CDR3 nucleotide sequence: TGCGCCAGCAGCGGTACAGGGGGTAGGTCCTACGAGCAGTACTTC.

A note on this clone: A much larger clone sits a single nucleotide away, making a read error possible. The chain links TRBV7-6 to TRBJ2-7, with 8 bases matching TRBD1. With V trimmed by 1 base and J by 2 bases, 1 base remained unmatched. Germline CDR1 reads SGHVS; CDR2 reads FNYEAQ. The CDR3 is 14 residues long. Written as DNA, the CDR3 is TGTGCCAGCAGCTTAGGGACAGGGACCTACGAGCAGTACTTC. The encoded protein is CASSLGTGTYEQYF.

V is TRBV13 and J is TRBJ2-6; tentatively, D is TRBD2 (5 bases). This CDR3 comprises 15 residues. V lost 3 bases, J lost 0 bases, and 6 bases lay in between. Germline V CDR1 and CDR2: PRHDT, FYEKMQ (reference sequence). The CDR3 protein is CASSLRDSGANVLTF. The DNA for the CDR3 is TGTGCCAGCAGCTTGAGGGACTCTGGGGCCAACGTCCTGACTTTC. Full variable domain (remainder filled in from reference TRBV13 and TRBJ2-6): AAGVIQSPRHLIKEKRETATLKCYPIPRHDTVYWYQQGPGQDPQFLISFYEKMQSDKGSIPDRFSAQQFSDYHSELNMSSLELGDSALYFCASSLRDSGANVLTFGAGSRLTVL.

J is TRBJ1-1 and V is TRBV30; 7 bases map to TRBD1. Germline values: CDR1 GTSNPN, CDR2 SVGIG (reference sequence). This CDR3 is 13 amino acids long. Unmatched junction bases numbered 8, after V lost 3 bases and J lost 7 bases. The CDR3 DNA is TGTGCCTGGAGCATAGGGGGCGTTGGTGAAGCTTTCTTT. Its translation is CAWSIGGVGEAFF.

This chain uses TRBV5-5 with TRBJ2-3; the match to TRBD2 covers 10 bases. J lost 7 bases, V lost 1 base, and 6 bases had no gene match. The CDR3 spans 15 residues. Germline CDR1 SGHKS, CDR2 YYEKEE (reference sequence). The CDR3 bases are TGTGCCAGCAGCTTGCTAGCGGGAGCCCCAAATACGCAGTATTTT. Its protein product is CASSLLAGAPNTQYF. The full variable domain, with the rest looked up from reference TRBV5-5 and TRBJ2-3, is DAGVTQSPTHLIKTRGQQVTLRCSPISGHKSVSWYQQVLGQGPQFIFQYYEKEERGRGNFPDRFSARQFPNYSSELNVNALLLGDSALYLCASSLLAGAPNTQYFGPGTRLTVL.

V and J are TRBV5-1 and TRBJ2-3, with TRBD2 identical over 11 bases. CDR1 and CDR2 from the germline V gene are SGHRS and YFSETQ. J gave up 2 bases and V 6 bases, and 5 bases lay outside the gene matches. The CDR3 loop spans 15 amino acids. In DNA, the CDR3 is TGCGCCAGCAAACGACTAGCGGGAAACACAGATACGCAGTATTTT. Translated: CASKRLAGNTDTQYF.

This clone was picked up one time. The chain combines TRBV5-1 with TRBJ2-7; the D gene is possibly TRBD1 (6 bases). With 0 bases removed from V and 13 bases from J, the gap between germline ends came to 20 bases. CDR3 length: 14 amino acids. CDR1 SGHRS and CDR2 YFSETQ come from the germline V gene. CDR3 sequence: CASSLGGPDRGGYF. CDR3 nucleotides: TGCGCCAGCAGCTTGGGGGGCCCAGACAGAGGGGGTTACTTC.

V gene TRBV6-5 combines with J gene TRBJ2-7; 13 bases are a match to TRBD2. There are 15 residues in the CDR3. V gave up 7 bases and J gave up 3 bases; unmatched junction bases: 6. Germline CDR1 MNHEY, CDR2 SVGAGI. The CDR3 DNA reads as TGTGCCAGCACTCCGGGACTAGCGGGGAACTACGAGCAGTACTTC. Its protein product is CASTPGLAGNYEQYF.

This chain connects TRBV28 to TRBJ1-6, with no clear D. The CDR3 totals 14 residues. V lost 7 bases and J lost 10, with 17 bases in between. Germline loops: CDR1 MDHEN, CDR2 SYDVKM. The CDR3 nucleotides are TGTGCCAGCACCGTGAGTGGGGAGTGGTCACCCCTCCACTTT. This gives the protein CASTVSGEWSPLHF.

The chain combines TRBV27 with TRBJ2-1; 7 nucleotides agree with TRBD1. V gave up 6 bases and J gave up 3 bases; unmatched junction bases: 8. The CDR3 covers 15 residues. The V gene's germline CDR1 is MNHEY and CDR2 SMNVEV (reference sequence). CDR3 sequence: CASRDPTGYYNEQFF. CDR3 bases: TGTGCCAGCAGGGACCCGACAGGGTACTACAATGAGCAGTTCTTC.

The chain couples TRBV4-1 to TRBJ2-6, with a possible D match to TRBD1 (5 bases). V gave up 4 bases and J gave up 0 bases, with 10 bases separating them. This CDR3 region has 16 residues. The germline CDR1 and CDR2 sequences are MGHRA and YSYEKL. The CDR3 DNA reads TGCGCCAGCAGCCGCTGGACAACCTCTGGGGCCAACGTCCTGACTTTC. As protein: CASSRWTTSGANVLTF.

This chain links TRBV5-4 with TRBJ2-7; unclear D gene. CDR1 and CDR2 (germline): SGHNT, YYREEE (reference sequence). Trimming pared 4 bases from V and 0 bases from J, leaving 8 bases between. CDR3 length equals 13 residues. CDR3: CASSPRSSYEQYF. CDR3 coding DNA: TGTGCCAGCAGCCCTCGGAGCTCCTACGAGCAGTACTTC. The complete variable domain, with remaining parts taken from reference TRBV5-4 and TRBJ2-7, reads ETGVTQSPTHLIKTRGQQVTLRCSSQSGHNTVSWYQQALGQGPQFIFQYYREEENGRGNFPPRFSGLQFPNYSSELNVNALELDDSALYLCASSPRSSYEQYFGPGTRLTVT.

The chain joins TRBV11-2 to TRBJ2-7; D remains unclear. Germline lookup yields CDR1 SGHAT and CDR2 FQNNGV. This CDR3 region has 12 residues. V was pared by 0 bases and J by 4 bases, with 4 bases between. The CDR3 DNA follows: TGTGCCAGCAGCTTAGATTCTTACGAGCAGTACTTC. This encodes CASSLDSYEQYF.

The rearrangement links TRBV4-2 to TRBJ1-2; D uncertain. CDR1 is LGHNA, CDR2 YNFKEQ, per germline. V lost 0 bases and J lost 4, with 12 bases in between. This CDR3 spans 15 amino acids. The CDR3 loop reads CASSQEDRESYGYTF. The CDR3 DNA reads as TGTGCCAGCAGCCAAGAAGATAGGGAGAGCTATGGCTACACCTTC.

V gene TRBV2 combines with J gene TRBJ2-7; 8 bases are shared with TRBD1. V was pared by 6 bases and J by 3 bases, with 4 bases of the junction left unmatched. Germline values: CDR1 SNHLY, CDR2 FYNNEI. There are 13 residues in the CDR3. DNA of the CDR3: TGTGCCAGCAGAAAGGGGACAGGCTACGAGCAGTACTTC. Amino acid sequence: CASRKGTGYEQYF.

The chain links TRBV27 to TRBJ1-1; 8 bases agree with TRBD1. There are 15 residues in the CDR3. V dropped 5 bases and J dropped 0; count of bases not matched to a gene: 5. The germline gives CDR1 MNHEY, CDR2 SMNVEV (reference sequence). CDR3 protein: CASSRTGGVNTEAFF. Here the CDR3 DNA reads TGTGCCAGCAGTAGAACAGGGGGAGTGAACACTGAAGCTTTCTTT.